This paragraph reports one T cell receptor beta chain. Generated by immunoSEQ multiplex PCR, the TCRdb table keeps only in-frame clones and is missing some. The top ten clones hold 10% of a sample with roughly 180,000 clones, approximately 82% of them seen once. The data belong to a study of blood T cell repertoires in COVID-19. The V gene lost 6 bases and the J gene lost 6 bases, with 15 bases spanning the gap. The germline CDR1 and CDR2 sequences are LGHDT and YNNKEL (reference sequence). The CDR3 extends over 14 amino acids. Sample: peripheral blood. This clonotype was obtained from a woman older than 75 with active or convalescent COVID-19. This chain connects TRBV3-1 (or the pseudogene TRBV3-2) to TRBJ2-1; TRBD1 might be the D (6 bases). For the CDR3, the DNA is TGTGCCAGCAGACGACAGGACCACCGCAATGAGCAGTTCTTC. Protein sequence: CASRRQDHRNEQFF.